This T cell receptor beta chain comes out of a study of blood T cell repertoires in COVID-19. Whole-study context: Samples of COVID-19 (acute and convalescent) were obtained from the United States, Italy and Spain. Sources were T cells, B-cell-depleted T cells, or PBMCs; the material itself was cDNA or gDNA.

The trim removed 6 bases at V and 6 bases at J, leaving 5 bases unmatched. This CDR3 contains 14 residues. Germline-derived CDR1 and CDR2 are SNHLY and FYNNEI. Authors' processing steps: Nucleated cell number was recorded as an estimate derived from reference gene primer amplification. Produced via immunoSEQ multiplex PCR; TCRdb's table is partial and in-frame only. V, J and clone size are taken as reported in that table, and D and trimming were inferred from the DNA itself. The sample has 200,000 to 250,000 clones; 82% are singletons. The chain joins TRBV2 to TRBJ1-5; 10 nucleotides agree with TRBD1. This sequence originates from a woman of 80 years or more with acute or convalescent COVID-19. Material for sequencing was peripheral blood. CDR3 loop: CASRGTGVSQPQHF. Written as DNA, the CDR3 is TGTGCCAGCAGGGGGACAGGGGTATCTCAGCCCCAGCATTTT.